Each of the 20 T cell receptor beta chains below was sequenced from the same sample in a study of metastatic and nonmetastatic thyroid tumors. No treatment had been given to any patient before thyroid surgery. MiXCR was used by TCRdb to re-call the PCR reads. The sample lists 60,000 to 85,000 clones, around 18% occurring once. The sequenced material came from blood. The receptors here all came from a female donor with papillary thyroid cancer or a benign thyroid nodule (not recorded which). Some clones in this sample may be carry-over from other donors' samples.

This clone was recorded at least ten times. The V gene is TRBV30, the J gene TRBJ1-5; 7 bases agree with TRBD1. CDR1 and CDR2 from the germline V gene are GTSNPN and SVGIG (reference sequence). CDR3 length: 14 residues. Trimming cost V 1 base and J 2 bases; bases outside gene matches: 2. The CDR3 nucleotides read TGTGCCTGGAGTGCAACAGGGGGCAATCAGCCCCAGCATTTT. This gives the protein CAWSATGGNQPQHF.

This clone came up many times. The genes are TRBV6-1 and TRBJ2-7; 8 bases are shared with TRBD2. This CDR3 is built from 16 residues. Germline CDR1 and CDR2: MNHNS and SASEGT. Unmatched junction bases numbered 7, after V lost 1 base and J lost 2 bases. CDR3 loop: CASSEEAGVGTYEQYF. The DNA for the CDR3 is TGTGCCAGCAGTGAAGAAGCGGGAGTGGGGACCTACGAGCAGTACTTC.

This clone was observed many times. The chain couples TRBV10-2 to TRBJ1-1; unclear D gene. Germline assignment: CDR1 WSHSY and CDR2 SAAADI. The CDR3 is made up of 12 amino acids. V dropped 5 bases and J dropped 1 base, with 5 bases sitting between them. DNA for the CDR3: TGCGCCAGCAGTCAGGCGAACACTGAAGCTTTCTTT. It yields the protein CASSQANTEAFF.

The gene calls are TRBV19 and TRBJ2-7, with a tentative D call TRBD1 (6 bases). The CDR3 is made up of 15 amino acids. V was pared by 1 base and J by 1 base, with 11 bases between. Germline CDR1 LNHDA, CDR2 SQIVND (reference sequence). Written as DNA, the CDR3 is TGTGCCAGTAGTATAGCGAGGGACACTTCCTACGAGCAGTACTTC. Residues: CASSIARDTSYEQYF.

This clone was observed at least ten times. The genes are TRBV10-3 and TRBJ1-1; 7 bases line up with TRBD1. V lost 8 bases to trimming and J lost 4 bases; unmatched junction nucleotides: 7. This CDR3 region has 13 residues. From germline, CDR1 is ENHRY and CDR2 SYGVKD. The CDR3 DNA reads as TGTGCCATCGGACAGGAAGGTGGCACTGAAGCTTTCTTT. Translated: CAIGQEGGTEAFF.

This clone was picked up many times. V and J are TRBV28 and TRBJ1-1; tentatively, D is TRBD1 (6 bases). The CDR3 sequence is 17 residues long. V lost 5 bases and J lost 5, with 24 bases in between. Germline V gene data show CDR1 as MDHEN and CDR2 as SYDVKM. CDR3 sequence: CASSLQQSGAIGTEAFF. The CDR3 DNA follows: TGTGCCAGCAGTCTACAACAATCAGGGGCGATCGGAACTGAAGCTTTCTTT. The complete variable domain, with remaining parts taken from reference TRBV28 and TRBJ1-1, reads DVKVTQSSRYLVKRTGEKVFLECVQDMDHENMFWYRQDPGLGLRLIYFSYDVKMKEKGDIPEGYSVSREKKERFSLILESASTNQTSMYLCASSLQQSGAIGTEAFFGQGTRLTVV.

The rearrangement joins TRBV19 to TRBJ2-7, with TRBD1 matching 8 bases. Per the germline V gene, CDR1 is LNHDA and CDR2 is SQIVND (reference sequence). Unmatched junction bases numbered 12, after V lost 0 bases and J lost 8 bases. There are 16 residues in the CDR3. CDR3 coding DNA: TGTGCCAGTAGTATAGATGCGGGACAGGATTCCCTCCAGCAGTACTTC. It encodes CASSIDAGQDSLQQYF.

J is TRBJ2-1 and V is TRBV7-2; D is undetermined. The end of the DNA fits TRBJ2-5 better, so the J call may be wrong. Germline V gene sequence: CDR1 SGHTA, CDR2 FQGNSA. The CDR3 sequence is 15 residues long. The CDR3 nucleotides are TGTGCCAGCAGCCTTGGCGAGGCTAACCAAGAGACCCAGTACTTC. Amino acid sequence: CASSLGEANQETQYF.

This clone has at least ten counts. The chain couples TRBV15 to TRBJ2-1; 9 bases align to TRBD2. The CDR3 length is 17 residues. The germline V gene has CDR1 LNHNV and CDR2 YYDKDF (reference sequence). The V gene end was trimmed by 0 bases and the J gene end by 5 bases; junction bases not matched to a gene: 8. CDR3 nucleotide sequence: TGTGCCACCAGCAGAGATGGTATCCTAGCGGGAAACAATGAGCAGTTCTTC. This gives the protein CATSRDGILAGNNEQFF.

There are many counts of this clone. This chain links TRBV6-5 with TRBJ2-1; D may be TRBD1 (6 bases). The germline V gene encodes CDR1 MNHEY and CDR2 SVGAGI. CDR3 length: 13 residues. The germline V and J ends were trimmed by 2 bases and 7 bases, with 9 bases remaining between them. CDR3 DNA sequence: TGTGCCAGCAGTTACGACAGGTGGAATGAGCAGTTCTTC. Residues: CASSYDRWNEQFF.

The table lists this clone with a few counts. One end of the junction varies from germline; a read error may be responsible. The chain links TRBV6-5 to TRBJ2-5; weak D call: TRBD2 (6 bases). This CDR3 contains 15 residues. Germline V gives CDR1 MNHEY, CDR2 SVGAGI. In nucleotides, the CDR3 is TGTGCCAGCAGCTACTCGGGCGGGAATGGGGATACCCAGTACTTC. Protein sequence: CASSYSGGNGDTQYF.

This clone was picked up a small number of times. This could be a read error, since a much larger clone is one nucleotide away. V usage is TRBV29-1 and J usage is TRBJ1-2, with 7 bases fitting TRBD1. This CDR3 region has 14 residues. CDR1 is SQVTM, CDR2 ANQGSEA, per germline. Here the CDR3 reads CSVEEGFRGNGCTF. The CDR3 DNA is TGCAGCGTTGAAGAGGGGTTCAGGGGGAATGGCTGCACCTTC.

This clone appeared many times. The CDR3 region has the DNA TGTGCCAGCAGCGTAGTGAGGGATTACTACAATGAGCAGTTCTTC. It encodes CASSVVRDYYNEQFF. The gene calls are TRBV9 and TRBJ2-1, with TRBD2 as a possible D gene (5 bases). CDR3 size: 15 residues. Trimming took 0 bases from V and 3 from J, leaving 10 bases between them. The germline gives CDR1 SGDLS, CDR2 YYNGEE.

This clone has ten or more counts. The CDR3 protein is CASSVPGQWPHGYTF. The CDR3 DNA is TGTGCCAGCAGTGTACCGGGACAGTGGCCCCATGGCTACACCTTC. The chain links TRBV27 to TRBJ1-2, with 7 bases identical to TRBD1. The CDR3 has 15 amino acids. Per germline, CDR1 MNHEY and CDR2 SMNVEV (reference sequence). The junction had 12 bases not matched to a gene; V was cut back by 5 bases and J by 6 bases.

At least ten counts were recorded for this clone. V usage is TRBV6-2 or TRBV6-3 and J usage is TRBJ2-3; D gene ambiguous. Germline V gene sequence: CDR1 MNHEY, CDR2 SVGEGT. This CDR3 has 18 residues. V shed 2 bases and J shed 0 bases, with 18 bases lying between them. CDR3 loop: CASSYPRVPNYSTDTQYF. CDR3 DNA sequence: TGTGCCAGCAGTTACCCCCGGGTCCCCAACTATAGCACAGATACGCAGTATTTT.

Within the sample, this clone is medium-sized. The V gene is TRBV30, the J gene TRBJ2-7; D not certain. The CDR3 totals 11 residues. Trimming shortened V by 4 bases and J by 4 bases, and 8 bases separated the two germline ends. The germline V gene encodes CDR1 GTSNPN and CDR2 SVGIG (reference sequence). This CDR3 reads CAWKRAYEQYF. CDR3 DNA sequence: TGTGCCTGGAAACGTGCTTACGAGCAGTACTTC.

In this sample, this clone turned up many times. V usage is TRBV27 and J usage is TRBJ2-5, with D perhaps matching TRBD2 (6 bases). Germline lookup yields CDR1 MNHEY and CDR2 SMNVEV (reference sequence). V gave up 6 bases and J gave up 1 base, with 18 bases separating them. CDR3 length equals 16 residues. CDR3 bases: TGTGCCAGCAGCGGGAGTTTACGCAGATTCCAAGAGACCCAGTACTTC. Protein: CASSGSLRRFQETQYF.

This clone appeared many times. The chain has TRBV6-6 and TRBJ2-2, with 10 bases fitting TRBD2. This CDR3 region has 19 residues. Germline lookup yields CDR1 MNHNY and CDR2 SVGAGI (reference sequence). V shed 4 bases, J shed 4 bases, and the junction held 15 bases outside the gene matches. The CDR3 DNA reads TGTGCCAGCAGTTCCTCTTTTCTAGCGGGAGATAGGGCCACCGGGGAGCTGTTTTTT. This sequence encodes CASSSSFLAGDRATGELFF.

This clone has only a few counts. A much more abundant neighbour one base away suggests this may be a read error. Other DNA variants within this sample encode the same CDR3. The CDR3 sequence is CASSLLGGVSTDTQYF. The CDR3 DNA is TGTGCCAGCAGTTTATTGGGGGGCGTGAGCACGGATACGCAGTATTTT. This chain joins TRBV27 and TRBJ2-3, with D possibly called TRBD1 or TRBD2 (6 bases each). The length of the CDR3 is 16 residues. Germline CDR1 is MNHEY and CDR2 is SMNVEV (reference sequence).

This clone has ten or more counts. The chain links TRBV7-3 to TRBJ2-1; D not resolved. This CDR3 has 15 residues. Per the germline V gene, CDR1 is SGHTA and CDR2 is FQGTGA. Trimming took off 2 bases at V and 6 bases at J, with 14 bases between the two ends. The CDR3 DNA sequence: TGTGCCAGCAGCTTAGGGCCCCAGCCGGTCAATGAGCAGTTCTTC. As protein: CASSLGPQPVNEQFF.